The 9 T cell receptor beta chains given below trace back to one sample, sequenced in a study of blood T cells in healthy people across ages. Together with a sample-barcoded 5' primer, a J-beta primer mix was included in a second PCR lasting about 7 to 11 cycles. TCRdb independently ran MiXCR on the 5' RACE reads; one entry per CDR3 protein. The sample lists around 870,000 distinct CDR3 sequences; about 28% were seen once. Sequencing input: blood. All receptors derive from a woman aged 80 or over in good health.

A single count supports this clonotype. The J gene is TRBJ2-4, the V gene TRBV12-3 or TRBV12-4, with no clear D. This CDR3 spans 16 amino acids. Deletions cut 2 bases from V and 0 bases from J, with 11 bases between. The CDR3 reads CASSLSTGLAKNIQYF. DNA for the CDR3: TGTGCCAGCAGTTTAAGTACCGGTTTAGCCAAAAACATTCAGTACTTC.

About this clonotype itself: A much larger clone sits a single nucleotide away, making a read error possible. The chain couples TRBV25-1 to TRBJ1-5, with D unclear. CDR3 size: 13 residues. Germline loops: CDR1 MGHDK, CDR2 SYGVNS. CDR3 amino acids: CAISSQGYQPQHF. DNA of the CDR3: TGTGCCATCAGTTCTCAAGGATACCAGCCCCAGCATTTT. The full variable domain, its missing parts supplied by reference TRBV25-1 and TRBJ1-5, is EADIYQTPRYLVIGTGKKITLECSQTMGHDKMYWYQQDPGMELHLIHYSYGVNSTEKGDLSSESTVSRIRTEHFPLTLESARPSHTSQYLCAISSQGYQPQHFGDGTRLSIL.

This clonotype has only one observation. J is TRBJ1-1 and V is TRBV7-9; D uncertain. The V and J ends lost 5 bases and 1 base respectively, with 17 bases between them. The CDR3 spans 16 residues. Germline V gene sequence: CDR1 SEHNR, CDR2 FQNEAQ (reference sequence). The CDR3, as DNA: TGTGCCAGCAGCCTCCTTTCGGGCGGTCAGAACACTGAAGCTTTCTTT. Its protein product is CASSLLSGGQNTEAFF. The variable domain in full, completed from reference TRBV7-9 and TRBJ1-1, reads DTGVSQNPRHKITKRGQNVTFRCDPISEHNRLYWYRQTLGQGPEFLTYFQNEAQLEKSRLLSDRFSAERPKGSFSTLEIQRTEQGDSAMYLCASSLLSGGQNTEAFFGQGTRLTVV.

This clonotype was counted at least ten times. The chain recombines TRBV11-2 with TRBJ2-5; 9 nucleotides align to TRBD1. With 1 base clipped from V and 11 bases from J, the junction kept 8 bases outside the gene matches. The CDR3 spans 14 residues. Germline values: CDR1 SGHAT, CDR2 FQNNGV. The CDR3 protein is CASSLATGGREQYF. DNA for the CDR3: TGTGCCAGCAGCTTAGCCACAGGGGGCCGAGAGCAGTACTTC. The full variable domain, completed using reference TRBV11-2 and TRBJ2-5, is EAGVAQSPRYKIIEKRQSVAFWCNPISGHATLYWYQQILGQGPKLLIQFQNNGVVDDSQLPKDRFSAERLKGVDSTLKIQPAKLEDSAVYLCASSLATGGREQYFGPGTRLLVL.

The V call is TRBV12-5, the J call TRBJ2-7; a weak D match, TRBD1 (5 bases). This CDR3 comprises 12 residues. Per the germline V gene, CDR1 is LGHNT and CDR2 is FRNRAP. V dropped 2 bases and J dropped 5 bases, with 7 bases sitting between them. CDR3 in DNA: TGTGCTAGTGGTTTGAAAGGGGACGAGCAGTACTTC. Translating it yields CASGLKGDEQYF.

As for this clonotype: Germline is not matched at one junction end, which may reflect a read error. The chain couples TRBV9 to TRBJ2-1; the match to TRBD2 covers 11 bases. Germline V CDR1 and CDR2: SGDLS, YYNGEE. The CDR3 covers 16 residues. DNA for the CDR3: TGTGCCACCAGCTCTCGTAGCGGGGGGGCCGGGAGTGAGCAGTTCTTC. As protein: CATSSRSGGAGSEQFF.

There are many counts of this clonotype. The junction departs from germline at one end; a sequencing error may be responsible. The gene calls are TRBV12-3 or TRBV12-4 and TRBJ2-3; a possible D gene is TRBD1 (5 bases). This CDR3 is 13 amino acids long. The CDR3 sequence: CATSPNTGDTQYF. CDR3 coding DNA: TGTGCCACCAGTCCGAACACAGGAGATACGCAGTATTTT.

This chain joins TRBV20-1 and TRBJ1-1; D gene uncertain. Trimming took 5 bases from V and 6 from J, leaving 13 bases between them. This CDR3 has 12 amino acids. Germline lookup yields CDR1 DFQATT and CDR2 SNEGSKA (reference sequence). For the CDR3, the DNA is TGCAGTGCTTCACAAGTGGACGCTGAAGCTTTCTTT. Translation gives CSASQVDAEAFF.

This chain uses TRBV27 with TRBJ1-2; D is perhaps TRBD1 (6 bases). Germline V CDR1 and CDR2: MNHEY, SMNVEV (reference sequence). This CDR3 has 14 residues. The V end lost 0 bases, the J end lost 7 bases, and 12 bases lay between the germline ends. CDR3 residues: CASSLSGGAPGYTF. The CDR3, as DNA: TGTGCCAGCAGTTTATCGGGGGGGGCTCCTGGCTACACCTTC.